The 23 T cell receptor beta chains below all came from one sample that was sequenced in a study of T cell responses to AZD1222 COVID-19 vaccine. Libraries were prepared by immunoSEQ multiplex PCR; TCRdb keeps only in-frame clonotypes and omits some of them. The profile shows some 140,000 clones, approximately 87% of them singletons. This specimen was peripheral blood, taken on day 0 of MenACWY control vaccination. These receptors were collected from an adult in good health.

The chain is built from TRBV6-1 and TRBJ1-5; D is undetermined. Germline CDR1 is MNHNS and CDR2 is SASEGT. With 0 bases removed from V and 9 bases from J, the gap between germline ends came to 15 bases. This CDR3 has 15 amino acids. The CDR3 sequence: CASSEAWTAMSPQHF. In DNA form, the CDR3 reads TGTGCCAGCAGTGAAGCATGGACCGCTATGTCGCCCCAGCATTTT.

The CDR3 loop is CASSGGGGRTYNEQFF. The DNA for the CDR3 is TGTGCCAGCAGCGGGGGAGGGGGCCGCACCTACAATGAGCAGTTCTTC. The chain has TRBV3-1 (or the pseudogene TRBV3-2) and TRBJ2-1; D is tentatively TRBD1 or TRBD2 (7 bases each). Germline CDR1 reads LGHDT; CDR2 reads YNNKEL (reference sequence). The CDR3 runs to 16 residues. V lost 5 bases to trimming and J lost 2 bases, with 16 bases between them.

This chain uses TRBV5-5 with TRBJ1-6; no clear D gene. This CDR3 is 15 amino acids long. Trimming left V 2 bases short and J 9 bases short, with 15 bases between. Germline V gene data show CDR1 as SGHKS and CDR2 as YYEKEE (reference sequence). CDR3 amino acids: CASSLSGDKRSPLHF. The CDR3 nucleotides read TGTGCCAGCAGCTTAAGCGGTGACAAACGTTCACCCCTCCACTTT.

The chain carries TRBV6-5 and TRBJ1-1; TRBD1 aligns across 7 bases. The length of the CDR3 is 14 residues. V shed 6 bases, J shed 1 base, and the junction held 5 bases outside the gene matches. CDR1 is MNHEY and CDR2 is SVGAGI in the germline V gene. Here the CDR3 reads CASRDQGGNTEAFF. The CDR3 coding sequence is TGTGCCAGCAGGGATCAGGGGGGGAACACTGAAGCTTTCTTT.

The V and J genes are TRBV5-1 and TRBJ1-4, with 7 bases identical to TRBD1. This CDR3 has 15 amino acids. Trimming removed 1 base from V and 8 bases from J; junction bases left unmatched: 8. Germline values: CDR1 SGHRS, CDR2 YFSETQ. The CDR3 DNA is TGCGCCAGCAGCTTGCGTTCCGGGACAGACGAAAAACTGTTTTTT. Amino acids: CASSLRSGTDEKLFF.

The chain couples TRBV5-5 to TRBJ2-3, with D possibly TRBD2 on 5 matching bases. The CDR3 has 17 residues. Trimming stripped 2 bases from V and 3 bases from J, with 19 bases between. Germline V gene lookup returns CDR1 SGHKS and CDR2 YYEKEE (reference sequence). CDR3 region: CASSFSRSSSLTDTQYF. The CDR3 region has the DNA TGTGCCAGCAGCTTTTCGAGGTCTTCTAGCCTAACAGATACGCAGTATTTT. Full variable domain (outside the CDR3, taken from reference TRBV5-5 and TRBJ2-3): DAGVTQSPTHLIKTRGQQVTLRCSPISGHKSVSWYQQVLGQGPQFIFQYYEKEERGRGNFPDRFSARQFPNYSSELNVNALLLGDSALYLCASSFSRSSSLTDTQYFGPGTRLTVL.

V usage is TRBV13 and J usage is TRBJ1-2; D uncertain. The germline gives CDR1 PRHDT, CDR2 FYEKMQ (reference sequence). The CDR3 is 15 residues long. V lost 5 bases to trimming and J lost 5 bases, with 18 bases between them. The DNA for the CDR3 is TGTGCCAGCAGCGAAGACGGCGGTGTTGAATATGGCTACACCTTC. This gives the protein CASSEDGGVEYGYTF.

The chain links TRBV9 to TRBJ1-1; D unclear. Germline V CDR1 and CDR2: SGDLS, YYNGEE. V lost 0 bases and J 0 bases, leaving 9 bases between the germline ends. The CDR3 length is 15 residues. Written as DNA, the CDR3 is TGTGCCAGCAGCGTAGGGGCAGAAATGAACACTGAAGCTTTCTTT. Translated: CASSVGAEMNTEAFF.

This chain connects TRBV6-6 to TRBJ1-5; TRBD1 agrees at 8 bases. Trimming cost V 6 bases and J 6 bases; bases outside gene matches: 4. Per germline, CDR1 MNHNY and CDR2 SVGAGI (reference sequence). The CDR3 contains 13 residues. This CDR3 reads CASRDREGQPQHF. The CDR3 DNA reads as TGTGCCAGCAGGGACAGGGAAGGTCAGCCCCAGCATTTT.

The V call is TRBV5-1, the J call TRBJ2-7; 7 bases map to TRBD1. The CDR3 has 14 amino acids. Germline CDR1 reads SGHRS; CDR2 reads YFSETQ. With 5 bases clipped from V and 6 bases from J, the junction kept 11 bases outside the gene matches. CDR3: CASRELTGPFEQYF. The DNA for the CDR3 is TGCGCCAGCAGAGAGTTGACAGGGCCCTTCGAGCAGTACTTC.

The V and J genes are TRBV20-1 and TRBJ2-1; 10 nucleotides match TRBD1. The CDR3 has 16 amino acids. J was trimmed by 0 bases and V by 3 bases; bases with no gene match: 5. The germline V gene has CDR1 DFQATT and CDR2 SNEGSKA (reference sequence). In DNA, the CDR3 is TGCAGTGCTAGTGTGGGACAGGGGAGCTCCTACAATGAGCAGTTCTTC. This codes for CSASVGQGSSYNEQFF.

The chain has TRBV5-1 and TRBJ2-3, with TRBD1 matching over 9 bases. Germline V gene data show CDR1 as SGHRS and CDR2 as YFSETQ. With 4 bases clipped from V and 7 bases from J, the junction kept 10 bases outside the gene matches. The CDR3 runs 15 residues. CDR3 DNA: TGCGCCAGCAGCGTTAACCGACAGGGGGGGTATACGCAGTATTTT. Translating gives CASSVNRQGGYTQYF. Using reference TRBV5-1 and TRBJ2-3 for the parts outside the CDR3, the full variable domain is KAGVTQTPRYLIKTRGQQVTLSCSPISGHRSVSWYQQTPGQGLQFLFEYFSETQRNKGNFPGRFSGRQFSNSRSEMNVSTLELGDSALYLCASSVNRQGGYTQYFGPGTRLTVL.

V and J are TRBV28 and TRBJ1-1; D unclear. The germline V gene has CDR1 MDHEN and CDR2 SYDVKM. The V end lost 2 bases, the J end lost 5 bases, and 6 bases lay between the germline ends. This CDR3 contains 12 residues. DNA of the CDR3: TGTGCCAGCAGTTTACAGGTGACTGAAGCTTTCTTT. This codes for CASSLQVTEAFF.

CDR3 loop: CASSHGQGGETQYF. For the CDR3, the DNA is TGTGCCAGCAGCCATGGACAGGGAGGGGAAACCCAGTACTTC. This chain links TRBV3-1 (or the pseudogene TRBV3-2) with TRBJ2-5; D perhaps matches TRBD1 (8 bases). CDR3 length: 14 amino acids. Germline V gene lookup returns CDR1 LGHDT and CDR2 YNNKEL (reference sequence). The V gene lost 3 bases and the J gene lost 8 bases, with 16 bases spanning the gap.

The chain has TRBV7-9 and TRBJ2-7; D possibly matches TRBD1 or TRBD2 (5 bases each). Germline V gene sequence: CDR1 SEHNR, CDR2 FQNEAQ (reference sequence). The CDR3 covers 11 residues. V was shortened by 7 bases and J by 4 bases, with 8 bases between the two germline ends. DNA for the CDR3: TGTGCCAGCACTGAGGGGTACGAGCAGTACTTC. This translates into CASTEGYEQYF.

This clone was recorded once. The chain links TRBV19 to TRBJ1-2; D perhaps matches TRBD1 (6 bases). CDR1 is LNHDA, CDR2 SQIVND, per germline (reference sequence). V shed 7 bases and J shed 9 bases, with 21 bases lying between them. The CDR3 runs to 14 residues. The CDR3 sequence is CASTPVGGAISYTF. The CDR3 DNA sequence: TGTGCCAGTACCCCGGTGGGGGGGGCTATTAGCTACACCTTC.

The chain couples TRBV25-1 to TRBJ2-3; 9 bases agree with TRBD1. The germline V gene has CDR1 MGHDK and CDR2 SYGVNS. Trimming removed 1 base from V and 2 bases from J; junction bases left unmatched: 7. CDR3 length: 17 residues. The chain's CDR3 is CASSELPGQGNTDTQYF. CDR3 in DNA: TGTGCCAGCAGTGAATTACCGGGACAGGGCAACACAGATACGCAGTATTTT.

This chain links TRBV6-2 or TRBV6-3 with TRBJ2-7; D unclear. V lost 2 bases, J lost 0 bases, and 11 bases lay in between. The CDR3 is made up of 15 amino acids. Germline loops: CDR1 MNHEY, CDR2 SVGEGT. CDR3 DNA sequence: TGTGCCAGCAGTTACGTTCGGGCCCCCTCCTACGAGCAGTACTTC. Translation: CASSYVRAPSYEQYF.

V and J are TRBV2 and TRBJ2-7, with TRBD2 matching 12 bases. This CDR3 is 14 amino acids long. Trimming at V came to 9 bases and at J to 7 bases, leaving 10 bases not matched to a gene. Germline lookup yields CDR1 SNHLY and CDR2 FYNNEI. The CDR3: CASRTSGTTLEQYV. As DNA, the CDR3 is TGTGCCAGTAGGACTAGCGGGACCACTCTAGAGCAGTACGTC.

The chain links TRBV2 to TRBJ2-3, with D perhaps TRBD1 (5 bases). The CDR3 covers 15 residues. Trimming took off 9 bases at V and 0 bases at J, with 16 bases between the two ends. Germline CDR1 SNHLY, CDR2 FYNNEI. The CDR3 protein is CARTTQGTSTDTQYF. The CDR3 DNA reads TGTGCCAGAACGACTCAGGGAACTAGCACAGATACGCAGTATTTT.

The genes are TRBV6-4 and TRBJ2-2; 8 nucleotides agree with TRBD1. V lost 7 bases, J lost 3 bases, and 10 bases stayed unmatched. CDR1 and CDR2 from the germline V gene are MRHNA and SNTAGT. The CDR3 runs to 16 residues. Written as DNA, the CDR3 is TGTGCCAGCAAGCAGGGGGCCTTTTCCGACACCGGGGAGCTGTTTTTT. It is translated as CASKQGAFSDTGELFF.

This chain joins TRBV30 and TRBJ1-2; D is unresolved. Germline assignment: CDR1 GTSNPN and CDR2 SVGIG (reference sequence). The CDR3 totals 15 residues. The V end lost 4 bases, the J end lost 0 bases, and 15 bases lay between the germline ends. Here the CDR3 reads CAWNRASGSNYGYTF. CDR3 bases: TGTGCCTGGAACCGGGCCTCAGGCTCTAACTATGGCTACACCTTC.

V is TRBV2 and J is TRBJ1-6, with 7 bases matching TRBD1. Germline CDR1 is SNHLY and CDR2 is FYNNEI. This CDR3 region has 14 residues. The J segment lost 10 bases and the V segment lost 6 bases, leaving 9 bases of the junction unmatched. The DNA of the CDR3 is TGTGCCAGCAGCTACAGGGGCGTGCGATCACCCCTCCACTTT. Its protein is CASSYRGVRSPLHF.